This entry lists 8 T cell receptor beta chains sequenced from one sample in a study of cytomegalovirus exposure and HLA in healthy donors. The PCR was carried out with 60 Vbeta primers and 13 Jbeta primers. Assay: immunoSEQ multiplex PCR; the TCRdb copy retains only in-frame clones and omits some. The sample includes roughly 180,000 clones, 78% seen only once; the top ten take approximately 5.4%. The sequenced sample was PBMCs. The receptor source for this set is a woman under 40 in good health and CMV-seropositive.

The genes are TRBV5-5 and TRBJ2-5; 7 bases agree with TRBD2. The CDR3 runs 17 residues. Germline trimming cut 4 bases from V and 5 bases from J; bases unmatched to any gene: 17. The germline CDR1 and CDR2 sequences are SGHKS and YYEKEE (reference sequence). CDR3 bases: TGTGCCAGCAGCCAGGGATTGGAGTTCGGGGGAGGGGAGACCCAGTACTTC. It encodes CASSQGLEFGGGETQYF. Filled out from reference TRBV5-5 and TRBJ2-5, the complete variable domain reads DAGVTQSPTHLIKTRGQQVTLRCSPISGHKSVSWYQQVLGQGPQFIFQYYEKEERGRGNFPDRFSARQFPNYSSELNVNALLLGDSALYLCASSQGLEFGGGETQYFGPGTRLLVL.

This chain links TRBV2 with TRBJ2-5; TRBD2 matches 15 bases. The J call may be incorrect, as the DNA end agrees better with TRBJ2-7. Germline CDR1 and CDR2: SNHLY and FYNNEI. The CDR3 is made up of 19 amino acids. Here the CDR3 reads CASRPGGLAGGPRAYEQYF. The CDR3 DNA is TGTGCCAGCAGACCGGGGGGACTAGCGGGAGGACCCAGGGCCTACGAGCAGTACTTC.

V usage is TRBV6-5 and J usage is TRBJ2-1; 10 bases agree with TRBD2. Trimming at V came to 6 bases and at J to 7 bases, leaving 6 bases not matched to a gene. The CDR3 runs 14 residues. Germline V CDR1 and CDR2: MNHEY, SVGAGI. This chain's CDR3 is CASSRTSGENEQFF. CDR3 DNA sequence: TGTGCCAGCAGCCGGACTAGCGGTGAAAATGAGCAGTTCTTC.

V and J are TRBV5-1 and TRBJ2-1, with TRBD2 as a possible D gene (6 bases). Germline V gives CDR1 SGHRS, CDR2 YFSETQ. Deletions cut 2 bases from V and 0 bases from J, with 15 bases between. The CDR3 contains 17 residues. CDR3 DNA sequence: TGCGCCAGCAGCTTTCTGGGGAGGCCTAGCTCCTACAATGAGCAGTTCTTC. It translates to CASSFLGRPSSYNEQFF.

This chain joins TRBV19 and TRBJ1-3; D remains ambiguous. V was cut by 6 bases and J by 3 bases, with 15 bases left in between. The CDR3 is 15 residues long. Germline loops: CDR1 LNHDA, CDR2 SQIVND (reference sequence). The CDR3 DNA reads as TGTGCCAGTAGCACACCCTGGGAGGGTGGAAACACCATATATTTT. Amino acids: CASSTPWEGGNTIYF.

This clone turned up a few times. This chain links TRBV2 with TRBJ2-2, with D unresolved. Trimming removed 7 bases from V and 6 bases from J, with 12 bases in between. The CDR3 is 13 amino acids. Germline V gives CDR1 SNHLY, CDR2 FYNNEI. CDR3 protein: CASNPTGSGELFF. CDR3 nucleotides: TGTGCCAGCAATCCAACCGGGTCCGGGGAGCTGTTTTTT.

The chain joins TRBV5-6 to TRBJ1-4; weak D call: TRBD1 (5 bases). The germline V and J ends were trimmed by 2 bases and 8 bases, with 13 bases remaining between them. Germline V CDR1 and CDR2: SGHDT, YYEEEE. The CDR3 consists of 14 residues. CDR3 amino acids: CASSFVGGEEKLFF. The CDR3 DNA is TGTGCCAGCAGCTTCGTCGGGGGGGAGGAAAAACTGTTTTTT.

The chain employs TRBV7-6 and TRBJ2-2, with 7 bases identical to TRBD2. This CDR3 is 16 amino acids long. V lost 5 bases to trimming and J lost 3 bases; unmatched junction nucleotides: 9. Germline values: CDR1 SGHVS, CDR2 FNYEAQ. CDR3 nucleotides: TGTGCCAGCAGCCCTTTGGGGGGGGGAGACACCGGGGAGCTGTTTTTT. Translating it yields CASSPLGGGDTGELFF.